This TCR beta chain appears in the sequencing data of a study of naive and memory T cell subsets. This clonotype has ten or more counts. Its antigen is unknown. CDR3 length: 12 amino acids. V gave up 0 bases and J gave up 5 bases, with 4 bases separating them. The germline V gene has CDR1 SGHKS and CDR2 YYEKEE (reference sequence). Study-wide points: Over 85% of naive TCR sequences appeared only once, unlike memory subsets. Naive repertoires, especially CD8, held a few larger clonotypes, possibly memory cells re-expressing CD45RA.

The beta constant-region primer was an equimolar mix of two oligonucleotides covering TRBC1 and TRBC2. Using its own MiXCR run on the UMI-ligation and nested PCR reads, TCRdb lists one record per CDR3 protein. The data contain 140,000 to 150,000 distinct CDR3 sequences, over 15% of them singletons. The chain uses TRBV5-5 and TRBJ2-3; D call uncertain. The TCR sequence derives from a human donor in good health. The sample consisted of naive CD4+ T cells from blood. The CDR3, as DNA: TGTGCCAGCAGCTTGGAGGGAGATACGCAGTATTTT. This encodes CASSLEGDTQYF.